The clone carrying this T cell receptor beta chain was observed a handful of times. What it binds is unknown. This sample was taken from a study of blood T cells in healthy people across ages. With a J-beta primer mix and a sample-barcoded 5' primer, a second PCR ran about 6 to 11 cycles. The template-switch adaptor was a 5' adaptor with 12 random nucleotides. It tagged each cDNA molecule. There were at least 3 million CDR3-containing paired-end reads obtained from each sample. TCRdb reprocessed the 5' RACE reads with MiXCR, giving one entry per CDR3 protein. The top ten hold around 4% of the sample, which has 1.5 million to 1.8 million distinct CDR3 sequences, roughly 43% seen once. Total RNA, at least 5 micrograms per sample, came from PBMCs. Study results and limitations: The CMV status of each donor remained undetermined, and this could have confounded shifts in expanded clonotypes.

The CDR3 loop spans 15 amino acids. V dropped 5 bases and J dropped 8 bases, with 16 bases sitting between them. Sequencing was performed on blood. This sequence originates from a woman under 30 in good health. The chain joins TRBV12-3 or TRBV12-4 to TRBJ1-6; tentatively, D is TRBD1 (5 bases). This CDR3 is CASSAWGEQDSPLHF. For the CDR3, the DNA is TGTGCCAGCAGTGCGTGGGGGGAACAAGATTCACCCCTCCACTTT.